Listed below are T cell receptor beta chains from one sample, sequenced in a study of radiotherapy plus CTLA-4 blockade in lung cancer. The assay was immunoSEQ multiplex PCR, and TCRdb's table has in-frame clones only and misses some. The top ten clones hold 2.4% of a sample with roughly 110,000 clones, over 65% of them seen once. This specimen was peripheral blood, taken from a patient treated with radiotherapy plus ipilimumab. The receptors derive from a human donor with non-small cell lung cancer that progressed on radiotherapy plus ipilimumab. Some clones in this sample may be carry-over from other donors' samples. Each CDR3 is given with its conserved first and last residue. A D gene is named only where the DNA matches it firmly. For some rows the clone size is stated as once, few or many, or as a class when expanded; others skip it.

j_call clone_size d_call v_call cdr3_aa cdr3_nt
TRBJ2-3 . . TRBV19 CASSIGGRPTDTQYF TGTGCCAGTAGTATAGGGGGTCGGCCCACAGATACGCAGTATTTT
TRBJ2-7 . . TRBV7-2 CASSFGTVYEQYF TGTGCCAGCAGCTTCGGGACCGTCTACGAGCAGTACTTC
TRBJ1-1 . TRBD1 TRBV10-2 CASSRQGTMSTEAFF TGCGCCAGCAGTCGACAGGGGACAATGAGCACTGAAGCTTTCTTT
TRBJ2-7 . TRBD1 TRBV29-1 CSVDRQGSSGRYEQYF TGCAGCGTTGATAGACAGGGGAGCTCGGGGAGATACGAGCAGTACTTC
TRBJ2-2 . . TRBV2 CASSYQGLTNTGELFF TGTGCCAGCAGTTATCAGGGGTTAACGAACACCGGGGAGCTGTTTTTT
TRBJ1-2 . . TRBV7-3 CASSLKFGDPANYGYTF TGTGCCAGCAGCTTAAAGTTCGGGGACCCCGCTAACTATGGCTACACCTTC
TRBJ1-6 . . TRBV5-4 CASSSSSSPLHF TGTGCCAGCAGCTCCAGTAGTTCACCCCTCCACTTT
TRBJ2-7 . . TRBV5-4 CASSLRGGTESYEQYF TGTGCCAGCAGCCTGAGGGGGGGAACGGAATCCTACGAGCAGTACTTC
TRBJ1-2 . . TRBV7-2 CASSLNGVYGYTF TGTGCCAGCAGCTTAAACGGGGTCTATGGCTACACCTTC
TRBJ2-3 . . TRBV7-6 CASSPYPGRSTDTQYF TGTGCCAGCAGCCCGTACCCGGGGCGGAGCACAGATACGCAGTATTTT
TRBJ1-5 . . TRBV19 CASSIGWGPVQPQHF TGTGCCAGTAGTATAGGGTGGGGACCGGTGCAGCCCCAGCATTTT
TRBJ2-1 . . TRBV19 CASSATRYNEQFF TGTGCCAGTAGTGCGACCCGCTACAATGAGCAGTTCTTC
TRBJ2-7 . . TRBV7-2 CASSFAEGAGEQYF TGTGCCAGCAGCTTCGCGGAGGGGGCGGGGGAGCAGTACTTC
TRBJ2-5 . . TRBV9 CASSVSPQETQYF TGTGCCAGCAGCGTATCCCCCCAAGAGACCCAGTACTTC
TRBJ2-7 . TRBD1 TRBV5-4 CASSSRDSGYEQYF TGTGCCAGCTCCTCCCGGGACAGTGGCTACGAGCAGTACTTC
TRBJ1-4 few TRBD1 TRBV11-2 CASSFGRGKEKLFF TGTGCCAGCAGCTTCGGCAGGGGGAAGGAAAAACTGTTTTTT
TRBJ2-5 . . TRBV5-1 CASSPTDIGQETQYF TGCGCCAGCAGCCCGACCGACATTGGGCAAGAGACCCAGTACTTC
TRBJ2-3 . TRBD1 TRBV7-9 CASSLVGQGSDTQYF TGTGCCAGCAGCTTAGTGGGACAGGGCTCAGATACGCAGTATTTT
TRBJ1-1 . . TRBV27 CASRERLYAEAFF TGTGCCAGCAGGGAGCGCCTTTACGCTGAAGCTTTCTTT
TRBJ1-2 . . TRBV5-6 CASSFRKGYTF TGTGCCAGCAGCTTTAGGAAGGGCTACACCTTC
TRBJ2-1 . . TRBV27 CASSLPPPGRTNNEQFF TGTGCCAGCAGTTTACCCCCACCGGGGCGGACGAACAATGAGCAGTTCTTC
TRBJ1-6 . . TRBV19 CASSIEGEGTNSPLHF TGTGCCAGTAGTATAGAGGGCGAAGGAACGAATTCACCCCTCCACTTT
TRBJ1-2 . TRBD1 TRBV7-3 CASSPGQGTGYTF TGTGCCAGCAGCCCCGGACAGGGAACTGGCTACACCTTC
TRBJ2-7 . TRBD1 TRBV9 CASSPGTGEVLEQYF TGTGCCAGCAGCCCCGGGACAGGGGAGGTGTTGGAGCAGTACTTC
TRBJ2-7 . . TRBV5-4 CASSLGGGGYEQYF TGTGCCAGCAGCTTGGGAGGGGGAGGCTACGAGCAGTACTTC
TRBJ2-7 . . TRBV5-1 CASRRAIGQNEQYF TGCGCCAGCCGGAGGGCCATCGGCCAGAACGAGCAGTACTTC
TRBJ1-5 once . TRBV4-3 CASSQDSNNQPQHF TGCGCCAGCAGCCAAGACAGTAACAATCAGCCCCAGCATTTT
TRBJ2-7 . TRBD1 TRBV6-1 CASSEQGAGEQYF TGTGCCAGCAGTGAACAGGGGGCGGGTGAGCAGTACTTC
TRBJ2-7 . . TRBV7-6 CASSIQGRPNEQYF TGTGCCAGCAGCATACAAGGACGCCCGAACGAGCAGTACTTC
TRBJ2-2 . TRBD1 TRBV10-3 CAISRTGYTGELFF TGTGCCATCAGTCGGACAGGATACACCGGGGAGCTGTTTTTT
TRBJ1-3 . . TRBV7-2 CASSSGPDSGNTIYF TGTGCCAGCAGCTCTGGCCCGGACTCTGGAAACACCATATATTTT
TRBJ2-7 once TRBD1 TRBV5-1 CASSPGYTGVEQYF TGCGCCAGCAGCCCCGGGTACACAGGGGTCGAGCAGTACTTC
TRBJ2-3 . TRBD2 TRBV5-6 CASSLETSGGKRDTQYF TGTGCCAGCAGCTTGGAGACTAGCGGGGGGAAAAGAGATACGCAGTATTTT
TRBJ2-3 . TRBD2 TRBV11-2 CASSPQPSGGGYTQYF TGTGCCAGCAGCCCCCAGCCTAGCGGGGGGGGGTATACGCAGTATTTT
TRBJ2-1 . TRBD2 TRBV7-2 CASSPLAGGVGEQFF TGTGCCAGCAGCCCTCTCGCGGGGGGGGTAGGTGAGCAGTTCTTC
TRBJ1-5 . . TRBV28 CASSLGGGRHQPQHF TGTGCCAGCAGTTTAGGTGGGGGTCGTCATCAGCCCCAGCATTTT
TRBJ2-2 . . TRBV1 CTSSQEVHPKPGLNTGELFF TGCACCAGCAGCCAAGAGGTTCACCCTAAGCCGGGGCTGAACACCGGGGAGCTGTTTTTT
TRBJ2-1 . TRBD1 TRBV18 CASSPGTGDYNEQFF TGTGCCAGCTCCCCCGGGACAGGGGACTACAATGAGCAGTTCTTC
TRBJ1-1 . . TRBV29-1 CSAGHQDTEAFF TGCAGCGCCGGCCATCAGGACACTGAAGCTTTCTTT
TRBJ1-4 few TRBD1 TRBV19 CASSRAKQQGRKLFF TGTGCCAGTAGCCGCGCAAAACAACAGGGGAGAAAACTGTTTTTT
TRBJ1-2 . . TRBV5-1 CASSRDWTGGGRGYTF TGCGCCAGCAGCCGGGATTGGACCGGTGGGGGACGTGGCTACACCTTC
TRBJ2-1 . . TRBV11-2 CASSLDRNNEQFF TGTGCCAGCAGCTTAGACAGAAACAATGAGCAGTTCTTC
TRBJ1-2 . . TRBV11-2 CASSFNFPVGVYGYTF TGTGCCAGCAGCTTTAATTTCCCGGTAGGGGTTTATGGCTACACCTTC
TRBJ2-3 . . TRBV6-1 CASRIPTGPSDTQYF TGTGCCAGCAGGATACCTACAGGACCCTCGGATACGCAGTATTTT
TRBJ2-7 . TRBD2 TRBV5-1 CASSLGRGLGDYEQYF TGCGCCAGCAGCTTGGGGAGGGGACTAGGGGACTACGAGCAGTACTTC
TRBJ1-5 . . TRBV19 CASTQMNEPNQPQHF TGTGCCAGCACCCAAATGAACGAGCCGAATCAGCCCCAGCATTTT
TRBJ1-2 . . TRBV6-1 CASSEAPGPPYYGYTF TGTGCCAGCAGTGAAGCGCCGGGGCCTCCATACTATGGCTACACCTTC
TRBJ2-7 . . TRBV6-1 CASGQAYEQYF TGTGCCAGCGGGCAGGCCTACGAGCAGTACTTC
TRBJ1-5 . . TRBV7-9 CASRAAGGQPQHF TGTGCCAGCAGAGCGGCAGGCGGTCAGCCCCAGCATTTT
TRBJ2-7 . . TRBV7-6 CASSQDKSSYEQYF TGTGCCAGCAGCCAGGACAAGAGCTCCTACGAGCAGTACTTC